Listed below are T cell receptor beta chains from one sample, sequenced in a study of shared clonotypes between healthy human individuals. Libraries were prepared by immunoSEQ multiplex PCR; TCRdb keeps only in-frame clonotypes and omits some of them. Of 300,000 to 350,000 clones in the sample, 73% were seen once. The sequenced sample was memory CD4+ T cells sorted from blood. The receptor set was obtained from a man aged 25-45 years in good health. CDR3s include the opening cysteine and the closing phenylalanine or tryptophan. D genes are given only for firm matches. Expanded clones are given a class, and other clones once, few, many or no size at all.

NA,TRBD2,TRBV6-1,TRBJ2-5,CASSELGGKVGHF,TGTGCCAGCAGTGAATTGGGGGGGAAGGTGGGCCACTTC
NA,NA,TRBV5-1,TRBJ2-2,CASSLAVGANTGELFF,TGCGCCAGCAGCTTGGCTGTGGGGGCAAACACCGGGGAGCTGTTTTTT
few,TRBD1,TRBV2,TRBJ2-1,CAGEQGFDSNEQFF,TGTGCCGGTGAACAGGGGTTTGATTCCAATGAGCAGTTCTTC
NA,NA,TRBV2,TRBJ1-1,CASSGRTIGKNTEAFF,TGTGCCAGCAGTGGACGGACCATAGGTAAGAACACTGAAGCTTTCTTT
NA,NA,TRBV7-2,TRBJ2-5,CASSPSGEETQYF,TGTGCCAGCAGCCCGTCCGGGGAAGAGACCCAGTACTTC
NA,NA,TRBV5-6,TRBJ2-2,CASSLYRANTGELFF,TGTGCCAGCAGCTTGTATCGCGCGAACACCGGGGAGCTGTTTTTT
NA,TRBD2,TRBV2,TRBJ2-3,CASRPGTSGRAEYF,TGTGCCAGCAGGCCCGGGACTAGCGGGAGGGCAGAGTATTTT
NA,NA,TRBV10-3,TRBJ2-3,CAIRPDTSTDTQYF,TGTGCCATCAGGCCGGACACGAGCACAGATACGCAGTATTTT
NA,NA,TRBV28,TRBJ1-5,CASSYSGGGNQPQHF,TGTGCCAGCAGTTACTCAGGCGGGGGTAATCAGCCCCAGCATTTT
NA,NA,TRBV2,TRBJ1-4,CASSVQGREEKLFF,TGTGCCAGCAGTGTCCAGGGGAGAGAGGAAAAACTGTTTTTT
NA,TRBD1,TRBV6-5,TRBJ2-7,CASNPGQGLDEQYF,TGTGCCAGCAATCCGGGACAGGGGTTAGACGAGCAGTACTTC
NA,TRBD2,TRBV19,TRBJ2-3,CASTSGLNTDTQYF,TGTGCCAGTACTAGCGGGCTAAACACAGATACGCAGTATTTT
NA,TRBD1,TRBV7-8,TRBJ2-3,CASSLEGRGDTQYF,TGTGCCAGCAGCTTAGAAGGCAGGGGGGATACGCAGTATTTT
NA,TRBD1,TRBV30,TRBJ1-5,CAWSGGQGQYSNQPQHF,TGTGCCTGGAGTGGGGGACAGGGGCAATATAGCAATCAGCCTCAGCATTTT
few,NA,TRBV2,TRBJ2-5,CASSPLQETQYF,TGTGCCAGCAGTCCCTTGCAAGAGACCCAGTACTTC
NA,NA,TRBV2,TRBJ2-5,CASSRLGREETQYF,TGTGCCAGCAGTCGACTAGGGCGGGAAGAGACCCAGTACTTC
few,TRBD2,TRBV5-6,TRBJ2-3,CASSSTSGRGTDTQYF,TGTGCCAGCAGCTCCACTAGCGGGAGGGGCACAGATACGCAGTATTTT
NA,NA,TRBV13,TRBJ1-1,CASRFDRTFEAFF,TGTGCCAGCAGATTCGACAGAACTTTTGAAGCTTTCTTT
NA,TRBD1,TRBV27,TRBJ2-7,CASSPQGQEYEQYF,TGTGCCAGCAGTCCTCAGGGACAGGAGTACGAGCAGTACTTC
few,NA,TRBV5-1,TRBJ1-4,CASSLRPEGGNEKLFF,TGCGCCAGCAGCCTACGGCCTGAAGGGGGGAATGAAAAACTGTTTTTT
NA,TRBD2,TRBV2,TRBJ2-1,CASSGRTSVSHNEQFF,TGTGCCAGCAGTGGTCGGACTAGCGTTTCACACAATGAGCAGTTCTTC
NA,NA,TRBV19,TRBJ1-2,CASRTVYGYTF,TGTGCCAGTAGGACAGTTTATGGCTACACCTTC
NA,NA,TRBV12-5,TRBJ2-5,CASGIGETQYF,TGTGCTAGTGGGATAGGAGAGACCCAGTACTTC
NA,NA,TRBV19,TRBJ1-4,CASNRGAVNEKLFF,TGTGCCAGTAACCGGGGCGCAGTGAATGAAAAACTGTTTTTT
NA,NA,TRBV6-1,TRBJ2-3,CASSALSRTSSTDTQYF,TGTGCCAGCAGTGCATTAAGCAGAACTTCTAGCACAGATACGCAGTATTTT
NA,NA,TRBV7-8,TRBJ2-1,CASSPGLRANEQFF,TGTGCCAGCAGCCCCGGGCTACGGGCGAATGAGCAGTTCTTC
NA,TRBD2,TRBV7-8,TRBJ2-4,CASSSRLAGVGGIQYF,TGTGCCAGCAGCTCTCGGCTAGCGGGAGTCGGGGGGATTCAGTACTTC
NA,TRBD1,TRBV5-1,TRBJ2-2,CASSHSRGQGASGELFF,TGCGCCAGCAGCCACTCCCGGGGACAGGGGGCCTCCGGGGAGCTGTTTTTT
NA,TRBD2,TRBV5-4,TRBJ2-1,CASSLTGTRAYTEQFF,TGTGCCAGCAGCTTAACCGGGACTAGAGCGTATACTGAGCAGTTCTTC
NA,NA,TRBV29-1,TRBJ2-3,CSVEGVAGTDTQYF,TGCAGCGTTGAAGGGGTGGCGGGCACAGATACGCAGTATTTT
NA,TRBD2,TRBV5-4,TRBJ2-3,CASSLLKLAGGQDTQYF,TGTGCCAGCAGCCTCTTAAAACTAGCGGGAGGGCAAGATACGCAGTATTTT
NA,NA,TRBV15,TRBJ1-5,CATSLGPYQPQHF,TGTGCCACCAGTTTGGGGCCTTATCAGCCCCAGCATTTT
NA,NA,TRBV27,TRBJ2-2,CASSWGSGELFF,TGTGCCAGCAGTTGGGGTTCGGGGGAGCTGTTTTTT
NA,NA,TRBV18,TRBJ2-3,CASSLTQDTQYF,TGTGCCAGCTCACTCACCCAAGATACGCAGTATTTT
many,NA,TRBV2,TRBJ2-5,CASSPQQETQYF,TGTGCCAGCAGCCCACAGCAGGAGACCCAGTACTTC
NA,TRBD1,TRBV2,TRBJ1-1,CATTGQGSGTEAFF,TGTGCCACCACTGGACAGGGTAGTGGCACTGAAGCTTTCTTT
NA,TRBD2,TRBV7-2,TRBJ2-3,CASSFGEGWGQYF,TGTGCCAGCAGCTTCGGGGAGGGGTGGGGGCAGTATTTT
NA,NA,TRBV30,TRBJ2-7,CAWSKSGEGEQYF,TGTGCCTGGAGTAAGTCGGGAGAGGGCGAGCAGTACTTC
few,NA,TRBV19,TRBJ2-2,CASSLGRNRPTGELFF,TGTGCCAGTAGTCTCGGACGGAATAGGCCGACCGGGGAGCTGTTTTTT
once,TRBD2,TRBV28,TRBJ2-7,CASVPSGRLHYEQYF,TGTGCCAGCGTTCCTAGCGGGAGGCTCCACTACGAGCAGTACTTC